Listed below are T cell receptor beta chains from one sample, sequenced in a study of T cells after posttransplantation cyclophosphamide. Clones were read by immunoSEQ multiplex PCR, and TCRdb kept only the in-frame ones, dropping some. Listed for the sample are about 12,000 clones, none seen a single time. Sequenced: PBMCs. The receptors here all came from a woman between 40 and 55 years old in good health, CMV-negative, and a related stem cell transplant donor. Both conserved end residues are part of each CDR3. Each record gives: CDR3 DNA, CDR3 protein, D gene, clone size, V gene, J gene. A D gene is named only where the DNA matches it firmly. Sizes are listed as how often the clone was seen (once, few, many) or a class if it is expanded.

TGCAGCGCCATGACACCCGCGTCCACTGAAGCTTTCTTT	CSAMTPASTEAFF	.	few	TRBV29-1	TRBJ1-1
TGTGCCAGCAGGCCCTCATTTGCGGGAGAGCGGGAGCAGTACTTC	CASRPSFAGEREQYF	TRBD2	many	TRBV7-2	TRBJ2-7
TGTGCCAGCAGACTTGGACTAGCGAACACCGGGGAGCTGTTTTTT	CASRLGLANTGELFF	TRBD2	many	TRBV7-9	TRBJ2-2
TGTGCCAGTAGTATCTTGTACAGTAATGGCTACACCTTC	CASSILYSNGYTF	.	many	TRBV19	TRBJ1-2
TGCGCCAGCAGCTTGGGGGACAATCAGAACACTGAAGCTTTCTTT	CASSLGDNQNTEAFF	.	many	TRBV5-1	TRBJ1-1
TGTGCCTGGTCGACAGGGACGGATGAGCAGTTCTTC	CAWSTGTDEQFF	TRBD1	many	TRBV30	TRBJ2-1
TGCAGCGTTGTAACAGGGGATCAGCCCCAGCATTTT	CSVVTGDQPQHF	TRBD1	many	TRBV29-1	TRBJ1-5
TGTGCCAGCAGCCAAGTAGGGACTAGCGGATACACAGATACGCAGTATTTT	CASSQVGTSGYTDTQYF	TRBD2	many	TRBV4-2	TRBJ2-3
TGCGCCAGCAGCCAGGGACAGCACTTGAACACTGAAGCTTTCTTT	CASSQGQHLNTEAFF	TRBD1	many	TRBV4-1	TRBJ1-1
TGTGCCAGCAGCCCCTATACTTGGGAGACCCAGTACTTC	CASSPYTWETQYF	.	many	TRBV7-2	TRBJ2-5
TGTGCCAGCTCACCACGGGCCGAGACCCAGTACTTC	CASSPRAETQYF	.	many	TRBV18	TRBJ2-5
TGTGCCAGCAGCTTAGGGGGACTAGCGGGAGGGGCAGATACGCAGTATTTT	CASSLGGLAGGADTQYF	TRBD2	many	TRBV13	TRBJ2-3
TGTGCCAGCAGCTCTCAGGAATTCACTGAAGCTTTCTTT	CASSSQEFTEAFF	.	many	TRBV7-9	TRBJ1-1
TGTGCCAGCAGCTTAGGACTTCAAGAGACCCAGTACTTC	CASSLGLQETQYF	.	many	TRBV11-2	TRBJ2-5
TGCAGCGTTGTCGGGGACAGGGGGCACTACGAGCAGTACTTC	CSVVGDRGHYEQYF	TRBD1	many	TRBV29-1	TRBJ2-7
TGCGCCAGCAGCCAAGACCCAAACTCCTACGAGCAGTACTTC	CASSQDPNSYEQYF	.	many	TRBV4-1	TRBJ2-7
TGTGCCAGCAGCTTTATCAGGGACGAGCAGTACTTC	CASSFIRDEQYF	.	many	TRBV7-2	TRBJ2-7
TGTGCCAGCAGCGGGACTTCGAACACTGAAGCTTTCTTT	CASSGTSNTEAFF	.	many	TRBV25-1	TRBJ1-1
TGTGCCAGCTGCCTCGGGGGGGGGAATCAGCCCCAGCATTTT	CASCLGGGNQPQHF	.	many	TRBV6-2/TRBV6-3	TRBJ1-5
TGTGCCAGCAGTTTAGGGACAGGGAACTACTACACCTTC	CASSLGTGNYYTF	TRBD1	many	TRBV12-3/TRBV12-4	TRBJ1-2
TGTGCCAGCAGCTCTTTTGGGCGGGAGAGGGCCTACGAGCAGTACTTC	CASSSFGRERAYEQYF	TRBD2	few	TRBV7-8	TRBJ2-7
TGTGCCAGCAGCGTGGGGACAGGGGGCTACAATGAGCAGTTCTTC	CASSVGTGGYNEQFF	TRBD1	many	TRBV9	TRBJ2-1
TGTGCCAGCAGCTCGACACTAGCGGGGACCAACAATGAGCAGTTCTTC	CASSSTLAGTNNEQFF	TRBD2	many	TRBV7-2	TRBJ2-1